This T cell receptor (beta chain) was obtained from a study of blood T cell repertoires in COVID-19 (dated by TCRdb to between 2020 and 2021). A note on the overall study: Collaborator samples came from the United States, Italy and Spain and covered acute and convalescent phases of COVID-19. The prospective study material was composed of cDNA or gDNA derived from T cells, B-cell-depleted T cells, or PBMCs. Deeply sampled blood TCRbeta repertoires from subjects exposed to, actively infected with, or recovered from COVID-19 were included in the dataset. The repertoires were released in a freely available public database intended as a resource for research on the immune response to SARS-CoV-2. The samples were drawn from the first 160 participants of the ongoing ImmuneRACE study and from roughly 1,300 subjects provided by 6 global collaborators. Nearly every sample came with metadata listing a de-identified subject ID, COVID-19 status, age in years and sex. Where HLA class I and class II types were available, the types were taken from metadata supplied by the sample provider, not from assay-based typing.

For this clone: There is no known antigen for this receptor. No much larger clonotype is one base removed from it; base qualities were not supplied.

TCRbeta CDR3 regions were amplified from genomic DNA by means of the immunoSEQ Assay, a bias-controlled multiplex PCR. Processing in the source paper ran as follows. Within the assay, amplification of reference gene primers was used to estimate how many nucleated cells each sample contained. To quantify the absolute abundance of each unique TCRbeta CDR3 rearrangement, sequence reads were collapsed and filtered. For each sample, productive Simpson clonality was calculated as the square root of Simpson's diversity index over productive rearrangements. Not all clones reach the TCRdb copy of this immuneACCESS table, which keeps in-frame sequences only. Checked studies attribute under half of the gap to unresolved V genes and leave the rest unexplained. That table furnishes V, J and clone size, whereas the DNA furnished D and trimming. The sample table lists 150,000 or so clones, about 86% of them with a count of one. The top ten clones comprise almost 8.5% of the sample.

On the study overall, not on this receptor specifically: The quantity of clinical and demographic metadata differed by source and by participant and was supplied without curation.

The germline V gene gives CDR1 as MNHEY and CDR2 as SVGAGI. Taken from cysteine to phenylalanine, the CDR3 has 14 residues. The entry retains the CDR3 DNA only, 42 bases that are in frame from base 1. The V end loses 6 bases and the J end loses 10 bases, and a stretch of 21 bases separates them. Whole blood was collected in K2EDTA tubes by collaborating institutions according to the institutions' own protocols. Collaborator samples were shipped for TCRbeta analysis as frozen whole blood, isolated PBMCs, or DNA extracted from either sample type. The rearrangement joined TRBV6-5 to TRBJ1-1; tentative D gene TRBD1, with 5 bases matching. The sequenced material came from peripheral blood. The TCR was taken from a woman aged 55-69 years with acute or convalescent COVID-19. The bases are TGTGCCAGCAGCCGGACACGCTCAACACTTGGAGCTTTCTTT. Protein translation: CASSRTRSTLGAFF.